This paragraph reports one TCR beta chain. Its matching antigen is unknown. Between the trimmed V and J ends, which lost 4 bases and 2 bases, there was a span of 15 bases. The CDR3 runs to 16 residues. Looked up from germline, CDR1 is MDHEN and CDR2 is SYDVKM. Researchers ran the PCR with 60 Vbeta and 13 Jbeta primers. Profiled with immunoSEQ multiplex PCR; TCRdb holds only in-frame clones, not every one. The top ten clones hold over 1.1% of a sample with 200,000 or so clones, 65% to 90% of them seen once. This sample is drawn from a study of cytomegalovirus exposure and HLA in healthy donors. Study-wide points: The productive fraction for most TCR beta V segments was about 87% or about 30% in an earlier analysis.

This TCR derives from a girl aged 5-17 years in good health and CMV-seronegative. The sequenced sample was PBMCs. The V call is TRBV28, the J call TRBJ1-5, with D perhaps TRBD1 (5 bases). The CDR3 sequence is CASSYTGTHGNQPQHF. The DNA of the CDR3 is TGTGCCAGCAGTTACACCGGGACTCACGGCAATCAGCCCCAGCATTTT.